This is a list of T cell receptor beta chains from one sample in a study of shared clonotypes between healthy human individuals. TCRdb's table, derived via immunoSEQ multiplex PCR, lists solely in-frame clones and lacks some. In the table there are 2 million to 2.5 million clones, around 95% of which are singletons. What was sequenced was naive CD4+ T cells sorted from blood. Receptors originate from a man younger than 35 in good health. CDR3s include the opening cysteine and the closing phenylalanine or tryptophan. Fields, in order: J gene, clone size, D gene, V gene, CDR3 protein, CDR3 DNA. A D gene is named only where the DNA matches it firmly. Size is omitted from some rows. Given values are once, few, many or a class for expanded clones.

>TRBJ1-6|-|-|TRBV9
CASSVGGTPANSPLHF
TGTGCCAGCAGCGTAGGCGGGACACCAGCTAATTCACCCCTCCACTTT
>TRBJ2-3|-|-|TRBV11-2
CASSLDLGDTQYF
TGTGCCAGCAGCTTAGATCTCGGAGATACGCAGTATTTT
>TRBJ1-6|-|-|TRBV5-1
CASSLEGQDGSPLHF
TGCGCCAGCAGCTTGGAAGGACAAGATGGTTCACCCCTCCACTTT
>TRBJ1-1|-|-|TRBV7-2
CASSPRRVGRWVNTEAFF
TGTGCCAGCAGCCCCCGCCGGGTCGGGAGATGGGTGAACACTGAAGCTTTCTTT
>TRBJ2-7|-|TRBD1|TRBV6-5
CASSLQGDEQYF
TGTGCCAGCAGTCTACAGGGGGACGAGCAGTACTTC
>TRBJ1-1|-|-|TRBV5-1
CASSFAVNTEAFF
TGCGCCAGCAGCTTTGCTGTGAACACTGAAGCTTTCTTT
>TRBJ1-1|-|-|TRBV5-1
CASSRMELRFTEAFF
TGCGCCAGCAGCCGGATGGAATTGAGGTTCACTGAAGCTTTCTTT
>TRBJ2-1|once|-|TRBV7-6
CASSLAPGVLPNEQFF
TGTGCCAGCAGCTTAGCTCCGGGGGTGCTTCCCAATGAGCAGTTCTTC
>TRBJ2-2|-|-|TRBV6-1
CASRTGFTGELFF
TGTGCCAGCAGAACCGGGTTCACCGGGGAGCTGTTTTTT
>TRBJ1-1|-|-|TRBV6-1
CASSDKRNTEAFF
TGTGCCAGCAGTGACAAGAGGAACACTGAAGCTTTCTTT
>TRBJ2-7|-|-|TRBV10-3
CAISAGPQGRYEQYF
TGTGCCATCAGCGCAGGACCGCAAGGTCGGTACGAGCAGTACTTC
>TRBJ2-3|-|-|TRBV11-2
CASSLGLEGDTQYF
TGTGCCAGCAGCTTAGGGTTAGAGGGAGATACGCAGTATTTT
>TRBJ1-4|-|TRBD1|TRBV28
CASTQTGAGEKLFF
TGTGCCAGCACCCAGACAGGGGCGGGTGAAAAACTGTTTTTT
>TRBJ1-2|-|-|TRBV19
CASKAGEFYGYTF
TGTGCCAGTAAAGCAGGGGAATTCTATGGCTACACCTTC
>TRBJ1-2|once|-|TRBV30
CAWTMTDYGYTF
TGTGCCTGGACTATGACGGACTATGGCTACACCTTC
>TRBJ2-5|once|TRBD2|TRBV5-1
CASSLQTSGGAETQYF
TGCGCCAGCAGCTTACAGACTAGCGGGGGGGCAGAGACCCAGTACTTC
>TRBJ1-2|-|-|TRBV20-1
CSARQTYGYTF
TGCAGTGCCAGACAGACTTATGGCTACACCTTC
>TRBJ1-1|-|-|TRBV19
CASSIQGVTEAFF
TGTGCCAGTAGTATTCAGGGTGTCACTGAAGCTTTCTTT
>TRBJ2-5|-|-|TRBV12-5
CASLSAGQETQYF
TGTGCTAGTTTATCGGCGGGACAAGAGACCCAGTACTTC
>TRBJ2-5|once|-|TRBV5-3
CARSLIRGLQETQYF
TGTGCCAGAAGCTTGATCCGGGGGCTCCAAGAGACCCAGTACTTC
>TRBJ2-1|-|-|TRBV19
CASSMRDSSNEQFF
TGTGCCAGTAGTATGAGGGACTCCTCCAATGAGCAGTTCTTC
>TRBJ2-1|-|TRBD2|TRBV27
CASSLTAGTSGSLTQFF
TGTGCCAGCAGTTTAACGGCCGGGACTAGCGGGAGTCTAACGCAGTTCTTC
>TRBJ2-4|-|-|TRBV5-4
CASSFSQGTKNIQYF
TGTGCCAGCAGCTTTTCCCAGGGAACCAAAAACATTCAGTACTTC
>TRBJ1-2|-|TRBD1|TRBV9
CASSATGAVGYGYTF
TGTGCCAGCAGCGCCACAGGGGCAGTGGGCTATGGCTACACCTTC
>TRBJ1-5|once|-|TRBV2
CASSALGREYQPQHF
TGTGCCAGCAGTGCGTTAGGGCGCGAATATCAGCCCCAGCATTTT
>TRBJ2-1|-|-|TRBV6-1
CASSDGWNEQFF
TGTGCCAGCAGTGATGGGTGGAATGAGCAGTTCTTC
>TRBJ1-2|-|TRBD1|TRBV7-2
CASNRDRGLRNYGYTF
TGTGCCAGCAACCGGGACAGGGGGCTTAGAAACTATGGCTACACCTTC
>TRBJ1-1|once|-|TRBV18
CASSPGGGRGEAFF
TGTGCCAGCTCACCGGGGGGGGGCCGTGGTGAAGCTTTCTTT
>TRBJ2-7|once|-|TRBV4-1
CASSQFLTSSEQYF
TGCGCCAGCAGCCAATTCCTAACTAGCTCCGAGCAGTACTTC
>TRBJ2-1|-|-|TRBV7-2
CASSGTRSYNEQFF
TGTGCCAGCAGCGGGACGAGGTCCTACAATGAGCAGTTCTTC
>TRBJ2-3|-|-|TRBV18
CASSPPRGKSPVRTDTQYF
TGTGCCAGCTCACCCCCCCGCGGGAAGTCCCCCGTGCGGACAGATACGCAGTATTTT
>TRBJ2-7|-|TRBD2|TRBV5-1
CASSLGLGGTRNEDEQYF
TGCGCCAGCAGCTTGGGCTTAGGAGGGACTAGGAACGAAGACGAGCAGTACTTC
>TRBJ1-3|-|-|TRBV7-9
CASSSNGGGNTIYF
TGTGCCAGCAGCTCTAATGGGGGTGGAAACACCATATATTTT
>TRBJ2-2|-|-|TRBV2
CASSEGSTGELFF
TGTGCCAGCAGTGAAGGGTCTACCGGGGAGCTGTTTTTT
>TRBJ1-2|-|-|TRBV4-1
CASSQGGGRYTYGYTF
TGCGCCAGCAGCCAGGGTGGTGGGAGATATACCTATGGCTACACCTTC
>TRBJ2-7|-|-|TRBV4-3
CASSQVWQPSYEQYF
TGCGCCAGCAGCCAAGTCTGGCAGCCTTCCTACGAGCAGTACTTC
>TRBJ2-2|once|-|TRBV7-6
CASSPPKDYTGELFF
TGTGCCAGCAGCCCACCCAAGGACTACACCGGGGAGCTGTTTTTT
>TRBJ1-4|-|-|TRBV6-6
CASSYLPTTTNEKLFF
TGTGCCAGCAGTTACTTGCCGACTACAACTAATGAAAAACTGTTTTTT
>TRBJ1-2|few|-|TRBV29-1
CSVGSEFIYGYTF
TGCAGCGTCGGCTCAGAGTTTATATATGGCTACACCTTC
>TRBJ2-5|-|TRBD1|TRBV5-1
CASSTGTEETQYF
TGCGCCAGCAGCACTGGGACAGAAGAGACCCAGTACTTC
>TRBJ1-1|-|-|TRBV10-3
CATLAAGDRTEAFF
TGTGCCACGCTTGCCGCAGGGGATAGGACTGAAGCTTTCTTT